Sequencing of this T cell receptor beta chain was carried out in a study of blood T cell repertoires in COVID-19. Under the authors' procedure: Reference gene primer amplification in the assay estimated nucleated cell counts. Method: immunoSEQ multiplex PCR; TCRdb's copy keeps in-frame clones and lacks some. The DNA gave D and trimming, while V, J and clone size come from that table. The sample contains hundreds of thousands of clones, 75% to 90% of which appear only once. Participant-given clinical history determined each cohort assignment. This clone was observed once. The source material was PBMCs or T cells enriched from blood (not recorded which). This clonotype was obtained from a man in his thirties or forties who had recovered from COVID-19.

The CDR3 DNA is TGTGCCAGCAGCTCGGACAGGAATAGGGGCTACACCTTC. Translated: CASSSDRNRGYTF. The rearrangement uses TRBV11-2 and TRBJ1-2; 7 bases align to TRBD1. Germline V gene data show CDR1 as SGHAT and CDR2 as FQNNGV. After removal of 4 bases from V and 8 bases from J, the junction contained 7 bases not matched to a gene. This CDR3 is 13 amino acids long.